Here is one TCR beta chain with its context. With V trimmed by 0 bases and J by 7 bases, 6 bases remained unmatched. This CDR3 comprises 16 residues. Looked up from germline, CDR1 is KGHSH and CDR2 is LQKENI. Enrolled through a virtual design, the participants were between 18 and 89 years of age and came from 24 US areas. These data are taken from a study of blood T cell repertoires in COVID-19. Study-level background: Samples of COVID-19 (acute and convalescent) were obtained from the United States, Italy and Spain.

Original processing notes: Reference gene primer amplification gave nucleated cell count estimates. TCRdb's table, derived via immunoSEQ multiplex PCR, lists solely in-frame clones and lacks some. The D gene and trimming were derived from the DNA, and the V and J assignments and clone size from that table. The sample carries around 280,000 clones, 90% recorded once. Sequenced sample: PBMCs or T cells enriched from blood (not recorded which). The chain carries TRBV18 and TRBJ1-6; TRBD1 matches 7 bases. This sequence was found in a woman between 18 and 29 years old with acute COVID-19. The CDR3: CASSPPGTARNSPLHF. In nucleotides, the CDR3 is TGTGCCAGCTCACCACCGGGGACAGCTCGAAATTCACCCCTCCACTTT.